The source of this T cell receptor beta chain is a study of CD8+ T cells in alopecia areata. Study overall: Once tofacitinib had been taken for 6 to 18 months, 6 months off drug followed. Study results and limitations: Lesional scalp, notably in alopecia totalis/universalis, had clonality above that of normal scalp.

Of note for this clone: Its specificity is not known.

The study team obtained lesional scalp punch biopsies and peripheral blood from alopecia areata patients. V was clipped by 5 bases and J by 8 bases, with 21 bases between them. The CDR3 is 14 amino acids. In germline, CDR1 is SQVTM, CDR2 ANQGSEA. cDNA prepared by RNA extraction and subsequent reverse transcription served as the template for sequencing. Only in-frame clones appear in the TCRdb table, and some are missing; sequencing was by immunoSEQ multiplex PCR. The data contain roughly 150,000 clones, more than 45% of them singletons. Source material: CD4+ T cells sorted from blood. The receptor comes from a human donor with alopecia areata. The rearrangement links TRBV29-1 to TRBJ1-2; D is ambiguous. CDR3 nucleotides: TGCAGCGTTAATGAGGTCGGGAGACTAGTCGGCTACACCTTC. The encoded protein is CSVNEVGRLVGYTF.